This T cell receptor beta chain stems from a study of identical twins. The study, taken as a whole, reports: For cord blood, abundant beta clonotypes had fewer insertions, unlike memory repertoires, which showed none. Models, which agreed with sharing between unrelated individuals, nonetheless underestimated the out-of-frame TCR alpha sharing seen in monozygotic twins.

This clonotype has ten or more counts. Its antigen is not known. CDR3 size: 13 residues. Trimming took 3 bases from V and 1 from J, leaving 6 bases between them. CDR1 and CDR2 from the germline V gene are SGHAT and FQNNGV. TCRdb recomputed calls from the 5' RACE reads with MiXCR, one row per CDR3 protein. The table lists about 340,000 distinct CDR3 sequences, over 9% of them singletons. These data also featured in a second study, about yellow fever vaccine responses in identical twins. According to that study: Twins' vaccine T cell responses reportedly seemed partly convergent and partly personalized.

This chain links TRBV11-2 with TRBJ1-1; D may be TRBD1 (5 bases). The TCR sequence derives from a woman aged 18-30 years in good health. Sequenced: CD8+ T cells sorted from blood. The CDR3 protein is CASSFGTNTEAFF. The CDR3 DNA follows: TGTGCCAGCAGCTTTGGGACGAACACTGAAGCTTTCTTT. Using reference TRBV11-2 and TRBJ1-1 for the parts outside the CDR3, the full variable domain is EAGVAQSPRYKIIEKRQSVAFWCNPISGHATLYWYQQILGQGPKLLIQFQNNGVVDDSQLPKDRFSAERLKGVDSTLKIQPAKLEDSAVYLCASSFGTNTEAFFGQGTRLTVV.